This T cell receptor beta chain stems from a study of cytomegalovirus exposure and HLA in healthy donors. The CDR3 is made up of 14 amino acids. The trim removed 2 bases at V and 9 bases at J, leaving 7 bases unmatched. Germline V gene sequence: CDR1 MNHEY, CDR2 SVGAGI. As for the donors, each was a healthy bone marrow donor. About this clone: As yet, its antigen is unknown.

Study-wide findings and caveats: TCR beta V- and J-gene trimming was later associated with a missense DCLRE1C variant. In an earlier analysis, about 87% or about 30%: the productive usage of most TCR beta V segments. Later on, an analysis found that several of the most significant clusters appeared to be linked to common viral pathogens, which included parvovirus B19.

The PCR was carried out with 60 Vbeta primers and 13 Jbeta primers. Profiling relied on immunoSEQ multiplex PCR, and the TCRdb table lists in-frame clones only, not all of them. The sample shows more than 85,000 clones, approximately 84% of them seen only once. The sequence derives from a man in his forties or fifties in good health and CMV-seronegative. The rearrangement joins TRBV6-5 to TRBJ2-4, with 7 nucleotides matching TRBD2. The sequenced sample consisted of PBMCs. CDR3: CASSYTSGGTIQYF. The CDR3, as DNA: TGTGCCAGCAGTTACACCTCCGGGGGGACCATTCAGTACTTC.